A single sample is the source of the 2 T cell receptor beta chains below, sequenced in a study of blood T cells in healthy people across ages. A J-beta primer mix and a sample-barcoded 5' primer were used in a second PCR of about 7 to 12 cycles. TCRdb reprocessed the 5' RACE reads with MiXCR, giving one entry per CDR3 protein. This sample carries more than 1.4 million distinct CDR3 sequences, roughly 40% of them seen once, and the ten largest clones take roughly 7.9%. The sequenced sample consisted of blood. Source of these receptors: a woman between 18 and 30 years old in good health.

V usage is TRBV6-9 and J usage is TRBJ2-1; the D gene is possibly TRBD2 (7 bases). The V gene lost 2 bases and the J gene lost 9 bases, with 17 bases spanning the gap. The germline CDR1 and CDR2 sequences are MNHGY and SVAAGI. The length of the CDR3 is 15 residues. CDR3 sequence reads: CASSYGATRGAEQFF. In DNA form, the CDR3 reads TGTGCCAGCAGTTATGGGGCTACCCGGGGGGCTGAGCAGTTCTTC.

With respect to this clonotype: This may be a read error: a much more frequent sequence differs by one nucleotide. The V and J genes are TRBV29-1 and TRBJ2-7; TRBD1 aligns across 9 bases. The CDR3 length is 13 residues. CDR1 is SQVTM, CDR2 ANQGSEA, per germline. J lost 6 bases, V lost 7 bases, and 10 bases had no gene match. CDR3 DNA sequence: TGCAGCGACCGCGGGACAGGGCGATGCGAGCAGTACTTC. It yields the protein CSDRGTGRCEQYF.